This TCR beta chain was identified during a study of blood T cell repertoires in COVID-19. Study at large: In each case, the material was cDNA or gDNA derived from T cells, B-cell-depleted T cells, or PBMCs.

In the original workflow: Cell counts per sample came from amplifying reference gene primers. Profiled with immunoSEQ multiplex PCR; TCRdb holds only in-frame clones, not every one. D and trimming were read from the DNA, whereas the V and J calls and clone size are those reported in that table. The sample has about 200,000 clones; just under 85% are singletons. CDR1 and CDR2 from the germline V gene are SGHDN and FVKESK. V was shortened by 4 bases and J by 7 bases, with 16 bases between the two germline ends. The CDR3 totals 14 residues. This clone appeared once. The chain couples TRBV14 to TRBJ2-5; D is perhaps TRBD2 (7 bases). The sample taken for sequencing was peripheral blood. This TCR was sampled from a human donor with acute or convalescent COVID-19. The donor label of this sample is uncertain. CDR3 protein: CASSPGGGYRTQYF. The CDR3, as DNA: TGTGCCAGCAGCCCCGGCGGGGGCTACAGGACCCAGTACTTC.